A single sample gave rise to the 27 T cell receptor beta chains below, sequenced in a study of cytomegalovirus exposure and HLA in healthy donors. PCR used 60 Vbeta primers and 13 Jbeta primers. Measured with immunoSEQ multiplex PCR; TCRdb has only the in-frame clones, and not every one. This sample carries under 200,000 clones, over 65% of them seen once, and the ten largest clones take about 3%. The sequenced material came from PBMCs. The receptors here all came from a woman aged 35 to 49 in good health and CMV-seropositive.

With regard to this clone: Other DNA sequences in this specimen translate into the identical CDR3. The chain carries TRBV6-6 and TRBJ2-3, with 9 bases lining up with TRBD2. Germline V gene sequence: CDR1 MNHNY, CDR2 SVGAGI (reference sequence). This CDR3 has 14 amino acids. Unmatched junction bases numbered 10, after V lost 6 bases and J lost 9 bases. CDR3 amino acids: CASSWREGLDTQYF. CDR3 nucleotide sequence: TGTGCCAGCAGCTGGCGGGAGGGGTTAGACACGCAGTATTTT.

This chain links TRBV28 with TRBJ1-1, with 8 bases identical to TRBD1. The junction had 15 bases not matched to a gene; V was cut back by 6 bases and J by 6 bases. Looked up from germline, CDR1 is MDHEN and CDR2 is SYDVKM. CDR3 length: 16 residues. CDR3 DNA sequence: TGTGCCAGCAGACCTAGATACGGACAGGGAGCGCCTGAAGCTTTCTTT. This encodes CASRPRYGQGAPEAFF.

CDR3 in amino acids: CASSLGLAVAAYNEQFF. DNA for the CDR3: TGTGCCAGCAGCTTAGGTCTGGCGGTAGCGGCCTACAATGAGCAGTTCTTC. The rearrangement uses TRBV7-2 and TRBJ2-1; D possibly corresponds to TRBD2 (6 bases). The germline V and J ends were trimmed by 1 base and 2 bases, with 15 bases remaining between them. The length of the CDR3 is 17 residues. Per germline, CDR1 SGHTA and CDR2 FQGNSA.

The chain couples TRBV6-5 to TRBJ2-1; TRBD1 matches 8 bases. The CDR3 is 12 amino acids. Per germline, CDR1 MNHEY and CDR2 SVGAGI. Unmatched junction bases numbered 3, after V lost 5 bases and J lost 9 bases. The CDR3, as DNA: TGTGCCAGCAGTACAACAGGGGGTGAGCAGTTCTTC. Amino acid sequence: CASSTTGGEQFF.

This rearrangement joins TRBV4-3 to TRBJ2-7, with a weak D call TRBD2 (5 bases). The germline CDR1 and CDR2 sequences are LGHNA and YSLEER. Trimming removed 11 bases at V and 9 bases at J, with 23 bases between. The length of the CDR3 is 13 residues. The CDR3 nucleotides are TGCGCCTTAAATCCCCTAGCTAAAGCTAGGCAGTACTTC. Protein product: CALNPLAKARQYF.

The chain has TRBV5-6 and TRBJ1-3; D gene uncertain. V was pared by 3 bases and J by 4 bases, with 8 bases between. This CDR3 contains 13 residues. CDR1 and CDR2 from the germline V gene are SGHDT and YYEEEE. The CDR3 coding sequence is TGTGCCAGCAGCTGGTTGAGGGGAAACACCATATATTTT. This codes for CASSWLRGNTIYF.

V and J are TRBV2 and TRBJ2-7; D is ambiguous. Trimming removed 7 bases from V and 3 bases from J, with 13 bases in between. Germline V gene sequence: CDR1 SNHLY, CDR2 FYNNEI. The CDR3 contains 13 residues. CDR3 amino acids: CASTWAPRYEQYF. DNA for the CDR3: TGTGCCAGCACCTGGGCCCCCCGCTACGAGCAGTACTTC.

This clone came up once. Here the CDR3 reads CASSLTSGGAHNEQFF. In DNA, the CDR3 is TGTGCCAGCAGTTTGACTAGCGGGGGGGCGCACAATGAGCAGTTCTTC. The V gene is TRBV6-5, the J gene TRBJ2-1, with 14 bases that match TRBD2. Looked up from germline, CDR1 is MNHEY and CDR2 is SVGAGI. With V trimmed by 4 bases and J by 5 bases, 4 bases remained unmatched. The CDR3 covers 16 residues.

V and J are TRBV6-5 and TRBJ1-1; 8 bases are shared with TRBD1. This CDR3 has 15 residues. Trimming cost V 4 bases and J 5 bases; bases outside gene matches: 9. Germline V gene lookup returns CDR1 MNHEY and CDR2 SVGAGI. The CDR3 is CASSSYRGTSTEAFF. As DNA, the CDR3 is TGTGCCAGCAGTTCCTACAGGGGGACGAGTACTGAAGCTTTCTTT.

The chain is built from TRBV7-2 and TRBJ2-1; TRBD2 matches 7 bases. The CDR3 consists of 13 residues. J was trimmed by 8 bases and V by 11 bases; bases with no gene match: 12. The germline V gene encodes CDR1 SGHTA and CDR2 FQGNSA. The CDR3 here is CACGGRESYEQFF. The CDR3 coding sequence is TGTGCCTGCGGTGGGCGGGAGAGCTATGAGCAGTTCTTC.

Remarks on this clone: Germline is not matched at one junction end, which may reflect a read error. V and J are TRBV27 and TRBJ1-5; TRBD1 agrees at 8 bases. The CDR3 extends over 15 amino acids. Per germline, CDR1 MNHEY and CDR2 SMNVEV (reference sequence). The CDR3 coding sequence is TGTGCCAGCAGCTACCAGGGGGCGGGCAATCAGCCCCAGAATTTT. This translates into CASSYQGAGNQPQNF.

This chain joins TRBV4-3 and TRBJ2-3, with D possibly matching TRBD1 (6 bases). V lost 3 bases and J lost 5, with 9 bases in between. Germline CDR1 is LGHNA and CDR2 is YSLEER. The length of the CDR3 is 13 residues. The CDR3 is CASSQQQGDTQYF. Written as DNA, the CDR3 is TGCGCCAGCAGCCAGCAACAGGGAGATACGCAGTATTTT.

The genes are TRBV18 and TRBJ2-7; TRBD1 aligns across 7 bases. The J segment lost 3 bases and the V segment lost 3 bases, leaving 5 bases of the junction unmatched. This CDR3 is 14 amino acids long. Germline values: CDR1 KGHSH, CDR2 LQKENI. DNA for the CDR3: TGTGCCAGCTCACCTCGACAGGGCGTCTACGAGCAGTACTTC. Protein sequence: CASSPRQGVYEQYF. Supplemented by reference TRBV18 and TRBJ2-7, the full variable domain reads NAGVMQNPRHLVRRRGQEARLRCSPMKGHSHVYWYRQLPEEGLKFMVYLQKENIIDESGMPKERFSAEFPKEGPSILRIQQVVRGDSAAYFCASSPRQGVYEQYFGPGTRLTVT.

The genes are TRBV19 and TRBJ1-6; D gene ambiguous. Germline V CDR1 and CDR2: LNHDA, SQIVND (reference sequence). V was trimmed by 4 bases and J by 6 bases, leaving 10 bases between them. This CDR3 has 14 amino acids. The DNA of the CDR3 is TGTGCCAGTAGTACCCCCGCGGGTAATTCACCCCTCCACTTT. This sequence encodes CASSTPAGNSPLHF.

The CDR3 sequence is CASSQDWGGSYEQYF. CDR3 bases: TGCGCCAGCAGCCAAGATTGGGGCGGTTCCTACGAGCAGTACTTC. The V gene is TRBV4-1, the J gene TRBJ2-7, with D perhaps matching TRBD1 (5 bases). The CDR3 loop spans 15 amino acids. Germline V gene sequence: CDR1 MGHRA, CDR2 YSYEKL. The V and J ends lost 0 bases and 1 base respectively, with 10 bases between them.

J is TRBJ1-3 and V is TRBV28; D unresolved. This CDR3 has 18 residues. V lost 7 bases, J lost 1 base, and 23 bases lay in between. Per germline, CDR1 MDHEN and CDR2 SYDVKM. CDR3 nucleotide sequence: TGTGCCAGCACCCACAGCGAGTCCCGGGGAGGATCTGGAAACACCATATATTTT. Translation: CASTHSESRGGSGNTIYF.

The chain recombines TRBV10-3 with TRBJ2-7; 8 nucleotides align to TRBD2. Germline V gene data show CDR1 as ENHRY and CDR2 as SYGVKD. The CDR3 is 17 residues long. The junction had 9 bases not matched to a gene; V was cut back by 2 bases and J by 0 bases. CDR3 DNA: TGTGCCATCAGTGAGACGCTAGCGGGTCCGAGCTCCTACGAGCAGTACTTC. Translation gives CAISETLAGPSSYEQYF.

In its sample, this clone was seen many times. The rearrangement links TRBV5-1 to TRBJ2-2, with D possibly being TRBD1 (7 bases). The V end was cut by 2 bases, the J end by 5 bases, with 13 bases between. This CDR3 has 15 amino acids. Germline lookup yields CDR1 SGHRS and CDR2 YFSETQ. The CDR3 spells CASSFEAGGTGELFF. The CDR3, as DNA: TGCGCCAGCAGCTTTGAAGCAGGGGGGACCGGGGAGCTGTTTTTT.

The CDR3 DNA is TGTGCCAGTAGTTCCGGGACTAGCGGGTGGAGCTCCTACAATGAGCAGTTCTTC. The encoded protein is CASSSGTSGWSSYNEQFF. The chain recombines TRBV19 with TRBJ2-1; 12 bases fit TRBD2. The CDR3 sequence is 18 residues long. Germline V CDR1 and CDR2: LNHDA, SQIVND (reference sequence). Unmatched junction bases numbered 8, after V lost 5 bases and J lost 0 bases.

This chain links TRBV5-5 with TRBJ1-5, with TRBD1 identical over 7 bases. The germline V gene has CDR1 SGHKS and CDR2 YYEKEE (reference sequence). V was clipped by 4 bases and J by 6 bases; unmatched bases: 10. The CDR3 is made up of 15 amino acids. The CDR3 DNA follows: TGTGCCAGCAGCATGACAGGGTCGGCCGCTCAGCCCCAGCATTTT. The encoded protein is CASSMTGSAAQPQHF.

The rearrangement uses TRBV25-1 and TRBJ2-1; 8 bases are a match to TRBD2. V shed 6 bases and J 3 bases; nucleotides not matched to a gene: 4. Germline-derived CDR1 and CDR2 are MGHDK and SYGVNS. The CDR3 has 14 residues. CDR3 sequence: CASSETSDYNEQFF. For the CDR3, the DNA is TGTGCCAGCAGCGAGACTAGCGACTACAATGAGCAGTTCTTC.

The chain employs TRBV19 and TRBJ2-5, with TRBD2 matching over 15 bases. The DNA matches TRBJ2-7 better at its end, which makes the J call doubtful. The germline V gene encodes CDR1 LNHDA and CDR2 SQIVND (reference sequence). The CDR3 has 17 residues. The CDR3 DNA reads TGTGCCAGTAGTCTCCGGGGGGGACTAGCGGGAGGTTACGAGCAGTACTTC. Its translation: CASSLRGGLAGGYEQYF.

This chain connects TRBV18 to TRBJ1-1; a possible D gene is TRBD1 (5 bases). This CDR3 is 12 amino acids long. Per germline, CDR1 KGHSH and CDR2 LQKENI. Deletions cut 3 bases from V and 11 bases from J, with 13 bases between. The CDR3 DNA is TGTGCCAGCTCACCCCGGGCGGGGGTGGCTTTCTTT. Amino acid sequence: CASSPRAGVAFF. Full variable domain (rest looked up from reference TRBV18 and TRBJ1-1): NAGVMQNPRHLVRRRGQEARLRCSPMKGHSHVYWYRQLPEEGLKFMVYLQKENIIDESGMPKERFSAEFPKEGPSILRIQQVVRGDSAAYFCASSPRAGVAFFGQGTRLTVV.

Details on this clone: The sample carries other DNA sequences with the same CDR3. The chain uses TRBV7-9 and TRBJ1-3; D is unclear. The V gene's germline CDR1 is SEHNR and CDR2 FQNEAQ (reference sequence). The CDR3 loop spans 14 amino acids. V gave up 3 bases and J gave up 1 base, with 7 bases separating them. For the CDR3, the DNA is TGTGCCAGCAGCTTCGGCGGATCTGGAAACACCATATATTTT. Translating gives CASSFGGSGNTIYF.

The chain is built from TRBV6-6 and TRBJ2-5, with TRBD2 matching over 9 bases. This CDR3 region has 15 residues. The ends lost 6 bases at V and 5 bases at J; junction bases unmatched: 10. CDR1 is MNHNY and CDR2 is SVGAGI in the germline V gene (reference sequence). Here the CDR3 DNA reads TGTGCCAGCAGATTAGCGGGAGCAGGGTGGGAGACCCAGTACTTC. Amino acid sequence: CASRLAGAGWETQYF.

The chain combines TRBV30 with TRBJ2-7; 7 bases fit TRBD2. Looked up from germline, CDR1 is GTSNPN and CDR2 is SVGIG (reference sequence). This CDR3 is built from 14 residues. V trimming: 0 bases; J trimming: 2 bases; junction bases outside the gene matches: 4. The DNA for the CDR3 is TGTGCCTGGAGTGTACGAACTAGCGCCTACGAGCAGTACTTC. Translation gives CAWSVRTSAYEQYF.

This chain uses TRBV10-3 with TRBJ2-5, with D possibly TRBD2 on 6 matching bases. This CDR3 comprises 13 residues. Germline V gene sequence: CDR1 ENHRY, CDR2 SYGVKD. Trimming left V 2 bases short and J 4 bases short, with 8 bases between. CDR3 loop: CAISERGGETQYF. The CDR3 region has the DNA TGTGCCATCAGTGAGAGGGGAGGAGAGACCCAGTACTTC.